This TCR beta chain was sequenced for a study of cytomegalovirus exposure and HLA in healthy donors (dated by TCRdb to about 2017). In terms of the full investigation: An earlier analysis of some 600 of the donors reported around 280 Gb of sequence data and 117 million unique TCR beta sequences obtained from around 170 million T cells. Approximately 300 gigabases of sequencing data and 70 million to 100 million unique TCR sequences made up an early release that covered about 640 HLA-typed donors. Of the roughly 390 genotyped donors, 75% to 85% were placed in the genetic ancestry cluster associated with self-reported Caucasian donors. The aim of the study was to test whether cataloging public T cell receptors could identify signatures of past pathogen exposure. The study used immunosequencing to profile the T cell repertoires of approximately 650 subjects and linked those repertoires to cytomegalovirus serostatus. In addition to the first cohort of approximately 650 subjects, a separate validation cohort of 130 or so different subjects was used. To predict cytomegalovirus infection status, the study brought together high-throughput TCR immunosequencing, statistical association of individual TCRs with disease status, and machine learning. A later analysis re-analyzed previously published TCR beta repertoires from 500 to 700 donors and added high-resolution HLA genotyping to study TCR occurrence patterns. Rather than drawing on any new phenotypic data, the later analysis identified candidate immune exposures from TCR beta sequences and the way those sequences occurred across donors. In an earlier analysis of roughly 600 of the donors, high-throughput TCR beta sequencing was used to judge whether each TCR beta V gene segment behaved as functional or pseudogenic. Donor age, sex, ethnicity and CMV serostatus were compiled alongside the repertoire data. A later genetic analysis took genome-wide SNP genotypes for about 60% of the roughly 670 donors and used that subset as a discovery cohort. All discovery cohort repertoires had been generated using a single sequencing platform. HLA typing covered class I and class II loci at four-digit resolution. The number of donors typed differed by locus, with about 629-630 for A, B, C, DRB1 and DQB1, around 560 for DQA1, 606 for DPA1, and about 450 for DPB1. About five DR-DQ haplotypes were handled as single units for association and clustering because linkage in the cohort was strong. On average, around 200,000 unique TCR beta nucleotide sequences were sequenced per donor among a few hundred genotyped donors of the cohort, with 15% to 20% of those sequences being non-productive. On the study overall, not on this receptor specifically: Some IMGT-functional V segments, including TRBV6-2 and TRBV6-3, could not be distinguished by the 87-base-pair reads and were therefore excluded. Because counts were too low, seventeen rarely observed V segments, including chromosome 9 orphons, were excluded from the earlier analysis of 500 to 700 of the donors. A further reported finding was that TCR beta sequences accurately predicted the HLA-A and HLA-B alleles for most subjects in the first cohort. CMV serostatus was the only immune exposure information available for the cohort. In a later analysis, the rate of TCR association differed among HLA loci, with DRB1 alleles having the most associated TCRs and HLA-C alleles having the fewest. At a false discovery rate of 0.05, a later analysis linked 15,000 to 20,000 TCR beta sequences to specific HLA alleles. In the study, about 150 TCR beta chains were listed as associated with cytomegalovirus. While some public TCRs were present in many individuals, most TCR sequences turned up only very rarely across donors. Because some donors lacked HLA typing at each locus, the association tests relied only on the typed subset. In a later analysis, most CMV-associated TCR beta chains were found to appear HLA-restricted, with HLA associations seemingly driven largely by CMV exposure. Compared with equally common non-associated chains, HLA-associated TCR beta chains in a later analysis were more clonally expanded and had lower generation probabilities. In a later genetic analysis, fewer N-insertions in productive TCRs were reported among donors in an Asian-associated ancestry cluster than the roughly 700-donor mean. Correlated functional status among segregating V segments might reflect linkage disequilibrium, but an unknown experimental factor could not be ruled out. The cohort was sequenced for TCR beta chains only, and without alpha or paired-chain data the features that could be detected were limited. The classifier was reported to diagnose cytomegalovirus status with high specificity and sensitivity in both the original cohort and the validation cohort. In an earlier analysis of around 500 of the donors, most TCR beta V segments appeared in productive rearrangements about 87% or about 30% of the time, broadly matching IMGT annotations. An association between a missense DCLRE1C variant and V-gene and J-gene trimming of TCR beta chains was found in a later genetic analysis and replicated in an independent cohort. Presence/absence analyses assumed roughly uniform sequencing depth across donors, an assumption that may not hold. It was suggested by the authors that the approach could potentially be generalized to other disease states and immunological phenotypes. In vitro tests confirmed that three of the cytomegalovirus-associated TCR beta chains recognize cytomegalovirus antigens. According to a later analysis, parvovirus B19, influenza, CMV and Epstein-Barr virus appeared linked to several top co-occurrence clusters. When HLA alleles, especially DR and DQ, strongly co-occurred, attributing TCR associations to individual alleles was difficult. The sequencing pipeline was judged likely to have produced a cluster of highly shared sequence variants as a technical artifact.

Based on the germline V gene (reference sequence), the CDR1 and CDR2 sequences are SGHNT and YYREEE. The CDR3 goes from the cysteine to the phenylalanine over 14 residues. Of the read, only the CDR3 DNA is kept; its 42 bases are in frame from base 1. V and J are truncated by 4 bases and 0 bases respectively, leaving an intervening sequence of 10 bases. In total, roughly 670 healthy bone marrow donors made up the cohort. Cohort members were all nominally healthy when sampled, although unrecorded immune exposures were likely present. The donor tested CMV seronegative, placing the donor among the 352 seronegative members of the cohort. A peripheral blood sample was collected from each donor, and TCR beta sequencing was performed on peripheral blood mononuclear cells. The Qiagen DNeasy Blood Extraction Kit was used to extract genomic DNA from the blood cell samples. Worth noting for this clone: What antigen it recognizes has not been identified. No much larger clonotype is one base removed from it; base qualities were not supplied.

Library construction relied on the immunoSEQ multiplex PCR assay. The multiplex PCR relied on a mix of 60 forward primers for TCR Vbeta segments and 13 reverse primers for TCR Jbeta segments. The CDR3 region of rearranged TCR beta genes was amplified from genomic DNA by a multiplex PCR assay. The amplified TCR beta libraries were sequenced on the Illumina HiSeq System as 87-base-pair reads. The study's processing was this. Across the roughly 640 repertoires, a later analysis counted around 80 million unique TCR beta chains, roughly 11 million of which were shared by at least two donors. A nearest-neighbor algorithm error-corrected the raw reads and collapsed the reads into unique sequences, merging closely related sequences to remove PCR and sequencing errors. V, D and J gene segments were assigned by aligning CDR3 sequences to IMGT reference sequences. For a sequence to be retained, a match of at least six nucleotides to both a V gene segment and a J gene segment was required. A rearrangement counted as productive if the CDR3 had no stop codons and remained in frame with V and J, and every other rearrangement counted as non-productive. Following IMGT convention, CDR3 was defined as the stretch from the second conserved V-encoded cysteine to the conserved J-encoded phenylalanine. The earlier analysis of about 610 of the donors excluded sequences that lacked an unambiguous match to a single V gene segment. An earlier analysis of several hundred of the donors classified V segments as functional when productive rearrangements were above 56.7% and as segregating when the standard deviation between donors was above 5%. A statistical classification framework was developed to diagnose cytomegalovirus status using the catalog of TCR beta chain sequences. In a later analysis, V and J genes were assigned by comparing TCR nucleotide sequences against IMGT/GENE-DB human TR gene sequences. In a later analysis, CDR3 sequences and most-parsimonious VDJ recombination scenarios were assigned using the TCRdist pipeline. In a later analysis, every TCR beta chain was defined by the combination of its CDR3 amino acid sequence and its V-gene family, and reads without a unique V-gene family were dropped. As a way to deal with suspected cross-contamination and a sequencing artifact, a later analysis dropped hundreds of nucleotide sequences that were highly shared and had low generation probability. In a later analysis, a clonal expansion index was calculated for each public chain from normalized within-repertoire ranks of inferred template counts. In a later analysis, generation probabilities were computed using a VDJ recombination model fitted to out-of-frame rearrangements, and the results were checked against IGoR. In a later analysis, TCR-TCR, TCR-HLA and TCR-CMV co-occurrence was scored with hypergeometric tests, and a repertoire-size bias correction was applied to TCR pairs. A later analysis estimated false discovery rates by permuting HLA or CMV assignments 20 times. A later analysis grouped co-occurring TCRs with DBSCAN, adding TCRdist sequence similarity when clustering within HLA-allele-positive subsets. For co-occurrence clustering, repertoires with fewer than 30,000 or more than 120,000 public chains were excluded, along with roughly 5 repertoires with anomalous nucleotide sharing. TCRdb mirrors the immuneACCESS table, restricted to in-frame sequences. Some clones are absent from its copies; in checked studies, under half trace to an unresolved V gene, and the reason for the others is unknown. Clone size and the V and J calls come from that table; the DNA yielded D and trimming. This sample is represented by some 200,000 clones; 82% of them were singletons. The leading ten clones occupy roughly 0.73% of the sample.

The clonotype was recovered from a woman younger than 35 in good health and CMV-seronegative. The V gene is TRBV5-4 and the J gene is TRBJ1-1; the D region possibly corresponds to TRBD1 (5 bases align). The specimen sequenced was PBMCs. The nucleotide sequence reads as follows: TGTGCCAGCAGCCCGGACATTATGAACACTGAAGCTTTCTTT. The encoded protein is CASSPDIMNTEAFF.